Below are 28 T cell receptor beta chains sequenced from a single sample in a study of blood T cell repertoires in COVID-19. Repertoires were generated with immunoSEQ multiplex PCR, while TCRdb's copy carries only in-frame clones and drops some. The sample includes around 93,000 clones, approximately 90% seen only once; the top ten take 15% to 17%. The specimen was peripheral blood. These receptor sequences come from a human donor in a cohort sampled during active COVID-19.

This chain uses TRBV6-6 with TRBJ2-5, with 13 bases that match TRBD2. The length of the CDR3 is 14 residues. The germline V gene has CDR1 MNHNY and CDR2 SVGAGI (reference sequence). J was trimmed by 10 bases and V by 3 bases; bases with no gene match: 5. The DNA for the CDR3 is TGTGCCAGCAGTTATGGACTAGCGGGAGTCGGCCAGTACTTC. It codes for CASSYGLAGVGQYF.

This rearrangement joins TRBV6-2 or TRBV6-3 to TRBJ1-2, with 12 bases matching TRBD1. Germline-derived CDR1 and CDR2 are MNHEY and SVGEGT. The CDR3 totals 15 residues. The junction had 2 bases not matched to a gene; V was cut back by 0 bases and J by 6 bases. Here the CDR3 reads CASSYSGTGGHGYTF. In DNA, the CDR3 is TGTGCCAGCAGTTACTCAGGGACAGGGGGCCATGGCTACACCTTC.

The rearrangement uses TRBV19 and TRBJ1-3; 10 bases match TRBD1. V shed 6 bases and J 1 base; nucleotides not matched to a gene: 3. Per the germline V gene, CDR1 is LNHDA and CDR2 is SQIVND (reference sequence). The CDR3 consists of 15 residues. The CDR3 region has the DNA TGTGCCAGTAGCCGACAGGGGGCGTCTGGAAACACCATATATTTT. This codes for CASSRQGASGNTIYF.

This rearrangement joins TRBV7-9 to TRBJ1-4; 9 bases are a match to TRBD1. Germline CDR1 SEHNR, CDR2 FQNEAQ (reference sequence). The CDR3 covers 16 residues. Trimming removed 5 bases from V and 6 bases from J; junction bases left unmatched: 10. DNA of the CDR3: TGTGCCAGCAGCCATGTACCGGGACAGGGTGATGAAAAACTGTTTTTT. Amino acids: CASSHVPGQGDEKLFF.

This chain links TRBV5-1 with TRBJ1-1; tentatively, D is TRBD1 (6 bases). This CDR3 has 14 amino acids. V was shortened by 4 bases and J by 1 base, with 11 bases between the two germline ends. In germline, CDR1 is SGHRS, CDR2 YFSETQ. The chain's CDR3 is CASSTQQGNTEAFF. CDR3 coding DNA: TGCGCCAGCAGCACCCAACAGGGGAACACTGAAGCTTTCTTT.

V and J are TRBV5-1 and TRBJ1-5; 8 nucleotides align to TRBD1. The CDR3 loop spans 14 amino acids. Germline V gene data show CDR1 as SGHRS and CDR2 as YFSETQ. With 4 bases clipped from V and 5 bases from J, the junction kept 5 bases outside the gene matches. Here the CDR3 DNA reads TGCGCCAGCAGCCCCGGACAGGGTGATCAGCCCCAGCATTTT. Translation: CASSPGQGDQPQHF.

This clone was seen just once. This chain uses TRBV7-9 with TRBJ2-5; weak D call: TRBD1 (6 bases). The CDR3 is made up of 14 amino acids. Germline loops: CDR1 SEHNR, CDR2 FQNEAQ (reference sequence). Between the trimmed V and J ends, which lost 7 bases and 1 base, there was a span of 13 bases. DNA of the CDR3: TGTGCCAGCATCCTAGGACAGACCCAAGAGACCCAGTACTTC. Protein product: CASILGQTQETQYF. The whole variable domain, filled in from reference TRBV7-9 and TRBJ2-5, reads DTGVSQNPRHKITKRGQNVTFRCDPISEHNRLYWYRQTLGQGPEFLTYFQNEAQLEKSRLLSDRFSAERPKGSFSTLEIQRTEQGDSAMYLCASILGQTQETQYFGPGTRLLVL.

V gene TRBV6-5 combines with J gene TRBJ2-3; possibly TRBD1 for D (7 bases). This CDR3 region has 13 residues. Trimming pared 4 bases from V and 8 bases from J, leaving 13 bases between. Germline V CDR1 and CDR2: MNHEY, SVGAGI. The CDR3 bases are TGTGCCAGCAGTTGGGCAGGGGGACTTACGCAGTATTTT. This gives the protein CASSWAGGLTQYF.

The rearrangement uses TRBV5-4 and TRBJ1-1; 7 nucleotides match TRBD1. Losses at the gene ends were 4 bases for V and 1 base for J; bases not matched to a gene: 4. The CDR3 has 14 residues. Germline lookup yields CDR1 SGHNT and CDR2 YYREEE (reference sequence). The CDR3 spells CASSMDRWNTEAFF. Written as DNA, the CDR3 is TGTGCCAGCAGCATGGACAGGTGGAACACTGAAGCTTTCTTT. Filled out from reference TRBV5-4 and TRBJ1-1, the complete variable domain reads ETGVTQSPTHLIKTRGQQVTLRCSSQSGHNTVSWYQQALGQGPQFIFQYYREEENGRGNFPPRFSGLQFPNYSSELNVNALELDDSALYLCASSMDRWNTEAFFGQGTRLTVV.

The chain uses TRBV4-1 and TRBJ2-7; D is perhaps TRBD1 (5 bases). The V gene's germline CDR1 is MGHRA and CDR2 YSYEKL. The CDR3 runs 14 residues. Between the trimmed V and J ends, which lost 3 bases and 6 bases, there was a span of 15 bases. The CDR3 here is CASSHQGILGEQYF. The CDR3 bases are TGCGCCAGCAGCCATCAGGGAATCCTAGGCGAGCAGTACTTC.

The J gene is TRBJ1-5, the V gene TRBV7-2, with 8 bases aligning to TRBD1. Per the germline V gene, CDR1 is SGHTA and CDR2 is FQGNSA. This CDR3 spans 14 amino acids. V shed 5 bases, J shed 4 bases, and the junction held 4 bases outside the gene matches. CDR3 residues: CASSPGTGNQPQHF. CDR3 nucleotides: TGTGCCAGCAGCCCCGGGACAGGTAATCAGCCCCAGCATTTT.

The chain carries TRBV2 and TRBJ1-2, with a weak D call TRBD1 (6 bases). Between the trimmed V and J ends, which lost 8 bases and 4 bases, there was a span of 8 bases. Germline CDR1 SNHLY, CDR2 FYNNEI. This CDR3 has 11 residues. The DNA for the CDR3 is TGTGCCAGCTCCAGGGGCTATGGCTACACCTTC. Residues: CASSRGYGYTF. The variable domain in full, completed from reference TRBV2 and TRBJ1-2, reads EPEVTQTPSHQVTQMGQEVILRCVPISNHLYFYWYRQILGQKVEFLVSFYNNEISEKSEIFDDQFSVERPDGSNFTLKIRSTKLEDSAMYFCASSRGYGYTFGSGTRLTVV.

V and J are TRBV3-1 (or the pseudogene TRBV3-2) and TRBJ2-1; TRBD1 matches 8 bases. V dropped 4 bases and J dropped 9; count of bases not matched to a gene: 8. The CDR3 consists of 14 residues. CDR1 LGHDT and CDR2 YNNKEL come from the germline V gene (reference sequence). The CDR3, as DNA: TGTGCCAGCAGCCCGGGACAGGTTACCTTTGAGCAGTTCTTC. The encoded protein is CASSPGQVTFEQFF.

This chain links TRBV3-1 (or the pseudogene TRBV3-2) with TRBJ1-5; TRBD1 aligns across 7 bases. The germline V gene has CDR1 LGHDT and CDR2 YNNKEL (reference sequence). The CDR3 is 14 residues long. After removal of 3 bases from V and 2 bases from J, the junction contained 1 base not matched to a gene. CDR3 residues: CASSHGQGNQPQHF. For the CDR3, the DNA is TGTGCCAGCAGCCACGGACAGGGCAATCAGCCCCAGCATTTT.

The V call is TRBV10-2, the J call TRBJ1-5; D may be TRBD1 (6 bases). Germline V gene data show CDR1 as WSHSY and CDR2 as SAAADI. The V end lost 4 bases, the J end lost 4 bases, and 8 bases lay between the germline ends. CDR3 length: 13 residues. The CDR3 nucleotides read TGCGCCAGCAGTGGGACAGAGAATCAGCCCCAGCATTTT. It is translated as CASSGTENQPQHF.

The rearrangement links TRBV7-3 to TRBJ1-1; 9 bases map to TRBD1. CDR3 size: 15 residues. Germline CDR1 and CDR2: SGHTA and FQGTGA. The V segment lost 5 bases and the J segment 4 bases; nucleotides outside the gene matches: 8. CDR3 amino acids: CASSLLGQGVTEAFF. CDR3 DNA: TGTGCCAGCAGCCTCCTGGGACAGGGAGTCACTGAAGCTTTCTTT.

This clone was seen a handful of times. J is TRBJ2-7 and V is TRBV19; 10 nucleotides line up with TRBD1. Germline CDR1 and CDR2: LNHDA and SQIVND (reference sequence). Unmatched junction bases numbered 5, after V lost 4 bases and J lost 2 bases. CDR3 length: 15 amino acids. The CDR3 region is CASSRGGTGAYEQYF. The CDR3 DNA reads TGTGCCAGTAGTAGAGGAGGGACAGGGGCCTACGAGCAGTACTTC. Filled out from reference TRBV19 and TRBJ2-7, the complete variable domain reads DGGITQSPKYLFRKEGQNVTLSCEQNLNHDAMYWYRQDPGQGLRLIYYSQIVNDFQKGDIAEGYSVSREKKESFPLTVTSAQKNPTAFYLCASSRGGTGAYEQYFGPGTRLTVT.

This clone was observed a few times. The V gene is TRBV5-4, the J gene TRBJ2-2; 11 bases are shared with TRBD2. The CDR3 is 17 amino acids. Germline loops: CDR1 SGHNT, CDR2 YYREEE (reference sequence). V was pared by 2 bases and J by 5 bases, with 8 bases of the junction left unmatched. DNA of the CDR3: TGTGCCAGCAGCTTCCCTAGCGGGGGGCGGGGTACCGGGGAGCTGTTTTTT. Translating gives CASSFPSGGRGTGELFF. Supplemented by reference TRBV5-4 and TRBJ2-2, the full variable domain reads ETGVTQSPTHLIKTRGQQVTLRCSSQSGHNTVSWYQQALGQGPQFIFQYYREEENGRGNFPPRFSGLQFPNYSSELNVNALELDDSALYLCASSFPSGGRGTGELFFGEGSRLTVL.

The chain has TRBV11-3 and TRBJ2-1, with TRBD1 as a possible D gene (5 bases). Per the germline V gene, CDR1 is SGHNT and CDR2 is YENEEA. Trimming cost V 5 bases and J 8 bases, with 19 bases left between them. The CDR3 spans 15 residues. CDR3: CASSPRGRPSDEQFF. The DNA of the CDR3 is TGTGCCAGCAGCCCTAGGGGAAGACCGTCGGATGAGCAGTTCTTC.

The chain joins TRBV24-1 to TRBJ2-5; the match to TRBD1 covers 8 bases. Per germline, CDR1 KGHDR and CDR2 SFDVKD. CDR3 size: 13 residues. Trimming removed 7 bases from V and 5 bases from J; junction bases left unmatched: 5. CDR3 sequence (DNA): TGTGCCACCAGGCAGGGGGCTGAGGAGACCCAGTACTTC. Its translation: CATRQGAEETQYF.

To note about this clone: One end of the junction is discordant with germline, which a read error may explain. The gene calls are TRBV5-1 and TRBJ2-3; 9 nucleotides match TRBD1. Germline CDR1 SGHRS, CDR2 YFSETQ. This CDR3 spans 16 amino acids. The CDR3 DNA is TGCGCCAGCAGCTTGTTTACGGGACAGGGCACCGATACGCAGTATTTT. This gives the protein CASSLFTGQGTDTQYF.

This clone appeared a single time. The chain combines TRBV28 with TRBJ1-2; D unresolved. CDR1 is MDHEN and CDR2 is SYDVKM in the germline V gene. CDR3 length equals 11 residues. V lost 4 bases, J lost 8 bases, and 8 bases lay in between. The CDR3 loop reads CASSSGEGYTF. DNA of the CDR3: TGTGCCAGCAGTTCAGGTGAAGGCTACACCTTC.

This chain uses TRBV30 with TRBJ2-7, with 10 positions matching TRBD2. Trimming removed 1 base from V and 4 bases from J; junction bases left unmatched: 4. Germline V gene lookup returns CDR1 GTSNPN and CDR2 SVGIG (reference sequence). CDR3 length equals 14 residues. The CDR3 nucleotides are TGTGCCTGGAGTGGACATAGCGGGAGGTACGAGCAGTACTTC. It codes for CAWSGHSGRYEQYF.

V usage is TRBV5-4 and J usage is TRBJ2-1; D is ambiguous. Germline assignment: CDR1 SGHNT and CDR2 YYREEE (reference sequence). CDR3 length equals 15 residues. V was shortened by 0 bases and J by 4 bases, with 11 bases between the two germline ends. The CDR3 coding sequence is TGTGCCAGCAGCTTGGGAGGTCTACTTTACAATGAGCAGTTCTTC. It translates to CASSLGGLLYNEQFF.

The chain joins TRBV19 to TRBJ2-5; TRBD2 aligns across 11 bases. The CDR3 consists of 17 residues. Looked up from germline, CDR1 is LNHDA and CDR2 is SQIVND (reference sequence). With 2 bases clipped from V and 5 bases from J, the junction kept 10 bases outside the gene matches. The CDR3 loop reads CASSISGLAVLEETQYF. Written as DNA, the CDR3 is TGTGCCAGTAGTATATCGGGACTAGCGGTTTTGGAGGAGACCCAGTACTTC.

This clone was picked up a small number of times. This sequence joins TRBV27 and TRBJ1-2, with 9 bases fitting TRBD1. The CDR3 runs to 21 residues. V lost 4 bases to trimming and J lost 0 bases; unmatched junction nucleotides: 21. Germline CDR1 reads MNHEY; CDR2 reads SMNVEV (reference sequence). The CDR3 nucleotides are TGTGCCAGCAGTTCCTATTCGACAGGGGGGATAGGCCCGGGAGCTAACTATGGCTACACCTTC. As protein: CASSSYSTGGIGPGANYGYTF.

The V call is TRBV5-1, the J call TRBJ1-2; unclear D gene. The germline CDR1 and CDR2 sequences are SGHRS and YFSETQ. The V gene lost 2 bases and the J gene lost 2 bases, with 7 bases spanning the gap. The CDR3 covers 13 residues. In nucleotides, the CDR3 is TGCGCCAGCAGCTTTGGCAGGAACTATGGCTACACCTTC. Translating it yields CASSFGRNYGYTF.

This chain connects TRBV7-2 to TRBJ2-3; TRBD2 matches at 8 bases. Germline values: CDR1 SGHTA, CDR2 FQGNSA. The CDR3 consists of 17 residues. V lost 3 bases, J lost 2 bases, and 10 bases stayed unmatched. CDR3 region: CASSLMTSVVVTDTQYF. The DNA of the CDR3 is TGTGCCAGCAGCTTGATGACTAGCGTGGTAGTCACAGATACGCAGTATTTT. Full variable domain (missing parts from reference TRBV7-2 and TRBJ2-3): GAGVSQSPSNKVTEKGKDVELRCDPISGHTALYWYRQSLGQGLEFLIYFQGNSAPDKSGLPSDRFSAERTGGSVSTLTIQRTQQEDSAVYLCASSLMTSVVVTDTQYFGPGTRLTVL.